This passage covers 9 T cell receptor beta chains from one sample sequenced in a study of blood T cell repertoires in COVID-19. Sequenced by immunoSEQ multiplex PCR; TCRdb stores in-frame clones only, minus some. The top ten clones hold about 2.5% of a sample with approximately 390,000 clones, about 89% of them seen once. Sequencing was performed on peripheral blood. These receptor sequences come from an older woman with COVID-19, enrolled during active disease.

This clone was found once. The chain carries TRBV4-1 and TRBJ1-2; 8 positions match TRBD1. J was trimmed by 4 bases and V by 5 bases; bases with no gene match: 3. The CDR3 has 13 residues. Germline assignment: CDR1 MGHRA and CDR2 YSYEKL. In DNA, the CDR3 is TGCGCCAGCAGCGGACAGGGTGGCTATGGCTACACCTTC. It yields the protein CASSGQGGYGYTF.

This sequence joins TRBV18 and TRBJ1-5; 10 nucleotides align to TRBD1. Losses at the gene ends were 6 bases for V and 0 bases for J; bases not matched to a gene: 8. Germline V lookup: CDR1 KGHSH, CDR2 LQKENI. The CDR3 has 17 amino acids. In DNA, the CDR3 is TGTGCCAGCTCCGACCGGGACAGGGGTTATAGCAATCAGCCCCAGCATTTT. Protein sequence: CASSDRDRGYSNQPQHF.

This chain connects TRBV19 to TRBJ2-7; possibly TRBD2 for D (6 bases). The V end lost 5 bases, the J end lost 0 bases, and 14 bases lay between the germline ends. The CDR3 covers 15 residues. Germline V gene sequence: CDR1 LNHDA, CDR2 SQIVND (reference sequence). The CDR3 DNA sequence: TGTGCCAGTAGTCCCGGGGGTACATCCTCCTACGAGCAGTACTTC. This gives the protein CASSPGGTSSYEQYF.

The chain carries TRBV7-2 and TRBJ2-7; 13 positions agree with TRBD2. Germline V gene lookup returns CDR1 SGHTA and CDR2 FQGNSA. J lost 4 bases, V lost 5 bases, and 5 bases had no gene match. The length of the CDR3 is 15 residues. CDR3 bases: TGTGCCAGCAGCCCACGGACTAGCGGGGGTTACGAGCAGTACTTC. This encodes CASSPRTSGGYEQYF.

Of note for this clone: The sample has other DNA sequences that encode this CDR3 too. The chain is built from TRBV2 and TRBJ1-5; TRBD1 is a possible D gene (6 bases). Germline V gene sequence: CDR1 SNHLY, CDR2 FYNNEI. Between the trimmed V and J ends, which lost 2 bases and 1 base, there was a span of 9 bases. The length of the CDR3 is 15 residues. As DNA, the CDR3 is TGTGCCAGCAGTGAACAGGGGTTAAGCAATCAGCCCCAGCATTTT. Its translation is CASSEQGLSNQPQHF.

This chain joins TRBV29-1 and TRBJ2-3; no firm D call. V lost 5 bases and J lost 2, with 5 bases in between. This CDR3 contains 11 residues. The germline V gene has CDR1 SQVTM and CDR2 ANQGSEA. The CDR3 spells CSVQYTDTQYF. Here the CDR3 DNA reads TGCAGCGTTCAGTACACAGATACGCAGTATTTT.

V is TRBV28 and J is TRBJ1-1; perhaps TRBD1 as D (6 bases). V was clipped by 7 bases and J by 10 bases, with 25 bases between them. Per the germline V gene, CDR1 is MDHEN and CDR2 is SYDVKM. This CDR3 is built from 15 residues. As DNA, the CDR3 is TGTGCCAGCATGGGACCAGGGGTAAGCTGGGTGGGAGCTTTCTTT. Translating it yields CASMGPGVSWVGAFF.

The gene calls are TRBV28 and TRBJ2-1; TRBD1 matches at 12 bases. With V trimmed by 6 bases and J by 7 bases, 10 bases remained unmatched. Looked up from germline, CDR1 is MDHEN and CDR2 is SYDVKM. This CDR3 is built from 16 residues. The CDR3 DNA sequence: TGTGCCAGCAGCCAATGGGGACAGGGGGCGCGTAATGAGCAGTTCTTC. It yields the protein CASSQWGQGARNEQFF.

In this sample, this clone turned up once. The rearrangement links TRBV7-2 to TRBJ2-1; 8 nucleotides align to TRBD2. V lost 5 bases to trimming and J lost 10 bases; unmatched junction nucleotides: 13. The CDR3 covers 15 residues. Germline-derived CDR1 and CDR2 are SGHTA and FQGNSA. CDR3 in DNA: TGTGCCAGCAGCCGGGGGGGGCTAGCACGGATCGAGCAGTTCTTC. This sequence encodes CASSRGGLARIEQFF. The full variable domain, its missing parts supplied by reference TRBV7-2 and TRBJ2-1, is GAGVSQSPSNKVTEKGKDVELRCDPISGHTALYWYRQSLGQGLEFLIYFQGNSAPDKSGLPSDRFSAERTGGSVSTLTIQRTQQEDSAVYLCASSRGGLARIEQFFGPGTRLTVL.